The 21 T cell receptor beta chains below come from one sample, sequenced in a study of blood T cell repertoires in COVID-19. Generated by immunoSEQ multiplex PCR, the TCRdb table keeps only in-frame clones and is missing some. The table records approximately 85,000 clones, about nine tenths of them present only once. The source material was peripheral blood. Every receptor here comes from a man in his fifties with active or convalescent COVID-19.

In its sample, this clone was seen a few times. V and J are TRBV19 and TRBJ1-4; no clear D gene. Germline V gives CDR1 LNHDA, CDR2 SQIVND (reference sequence). Trimming left V 3 bases short and J 3 bases short, with 8 bases between. The CDR3 is made up of 14 amino acids. DNA for the CDR3: TGTGCCAGTAGTATGAGGCGGTCTAATGAAAAACTGTTTTTT. It is translated as CASSMRRSNEKLFF.

The chain carries TRBV2 and TRBJ2-6; the D gene is possibly TRBD1 (6 bases). The V gene's germline CDR1 is SNHLY and CDR2 FYNNEI. The V and J ends lost 5 bases and 1 base respectively, with 15 bases between them. CDR3 size: 17 residues. The CDR3 DNA is TGTGCCAGCAGTCTCCGTAAACAGGGATCTGGGGCCAACGTCCTGACTTTC. It encodes CASSLRKQGSGANVLTF. Combining the CDR3 with reference TRBV2 and TRBJ2-6 gives the whole variable domain EPEVTQTPSHQVTQMGQEVILRCVPISNHLYFYWYRQILGQKVEFLVSFYNNEISEKSEIFDDQFSVERPDGSNFTLKIRSTKLEDSAMYFCASSLRKQGSGANVLTFGAGSRLTVL.

The chain couples TRBV3-1 (or the pseudogene TRBV3-2) to TRBJ1-4, with D perhaps matching TRBD1 (5 bases). V was trimmed by 3 bases and J by 9 bases, leaving 11 bases between them. CDR3 length equals 13 residues. CDR1 is LGHDT, CDR2 YNNKEL, per germline (reference sequence). The DNA for the CDR3 is TGTGCCAGCAGCCAGGAGACAGTTAAAAAACTGTTTTTT. It encodes CASSQETVKKLFF.

The chain carries TRBV9 and TRBJ2-7, with 12 bases aligning to TRBD2. Trimming took 4 bases from V and 4 from J; bases not matched to a gene: 6. The V gene's germline CDR1 is SGDLS and CDR2 YYNGEE. The CDR3 is 15 residues long. The CDR3 protein is CASSPTSGRSYEQYF. The DNA of the CDR3 is TGTGCCAGCAGCCCCACTAGCGGGAGGTCGTACGAGCAGTACTTC.

The chain joins TRBV9 to TRBJ1-3; D ambiguous. CDR1 SGDLS and CDR2 YYNGEE come from the germline V gene. The V gene lost 6 bases and the J gene lost 0 bases, with 10 bases spanning the gap. The CDR3 totals 14 residues. This CDR3 reads CASTSGSSGNTIYF. CDR3 DNA sequence: TGTGCCAGCACCTCGGGGAGCTCTGGAAACACCATATATTTT.

This clone has only a few counts. The rearrangement joins TRBV5-1 to TRBJ1-5, with 7 bases identical to TRBD1. This CDR3 comprises 15 residues. Unmatched junction bases numbered 9, after V lost 4 bases and J lost 5 bases. The germline V gene encodes CDR1 SGHRS and CDR2 YFSETQ. CDR3 region: CASSRTGVEDQPQHF. CDR3 DNA: TGCGCCAGCAGCCGAACAGGGGTGGAAGATCAGCCCCAGCATTTT.

The chain uses TRBV6-2 or TRBV6-3 and TRBJ2-1; 8 nucleotides match TRBD1. The V gene end was trimmed by 2 bases and the J gene end by 7 bases; junction bases not matched to a gene: 7. Germline loops: CDR1 MNHEY, CDR2 SVGEGT. CDR3 size: 15 residues. The CDR3 bases are TGTGCCAGCAGTTACGAGCGACAGGGGAGGAATGAGCAGTTCTTC. This sequence encodes CASSYERQGRNEQFF.

The chain combines TRBV6-5 with TRBJ1-4, with D hard to call. V lost 6 bases to trimming and J lost 5 bases, with 10 bases between them. The CDR3 covers 13 residues. Germline loops: CDR1 MNHEY, CDR2 SVGAGI. The CDR3 DNA reads TGTGCCAGCAGACCTTCCCGGAATGAAAAACTGTTTTTT. Amino acid sequence: CASRPSRNEKLFF.

The chain recombines TRBV7-8 with TRBJ1-4, with TRBD1 matching 9 bases. The CDR3 totals 15 residues. CDR1 is SGHVS, CDR2 FQNEAQ, per germline. V trimming: 6 bases; J trimming: 8 bases; junction bases outside the gene matches: 10. The CDR3 reads CASSPNRGRLEKLFF. CDR3 bases: TGTGCCAGCAGTCCAAACAGGGGGCGGTTGGAAAAACTGTTTTTT. Filled out from reference TRBV7-8 and TRBJ1-4, the complete variable domain reads GAGVSQSPRYKVAKRGQDVALRCDPISGHVSLFWYQQALGQGPEFLTYFQNEAQLDKSGLPSDRFFAERPEGSVSTLKIQRTQQEDSAVYLCASSPNRGRLEKLFFGSGTQLSVL.

The chain couples TRBV2 to TRBJ2-2; TRBD1 is a possible D gene (5 bases). With 6 bases removed from V and 4 bases from J, the gap between germline ends came to 9 bases. The CDR3 length is 13 residues. Germline V gene sequence: CDR1 SNHLY, CDR2 FYNNEI. The CDR3 loop reads CASRGPGTGELFF. The DNA for the CDR3 is TGTGCCAGCAGGGGGCCGGGCACCGGGGAGCTGTTTTTT.

The V gene is TRBV6-1, the J gene TRBJ1-5; the D gene is possibly TRBD1 (5 bases). The V end was cut by 2 bases, the J end by 1 base, with 15 bases between. The CDR3 is made up of 17 amino acids. Germline CDR1 is MNHNS and CDR2 is SASEGT. This CDR3 is CASSEPAGGLSNQPQHF. The CDR3 DNA is TGTGCCAGCAGTGAACCCGCGGGGGGGTTAAGCAATCAGCCCCAGCATTTT.

The rearrangement uses TRBV5-1 and TRBJ1-4; 8 positions agree with TRBD1. Germline V gene lookup returns CDR1 SGHRS and CDR2 YFSETQ. The CDR3 runs to 15 residues. J was trimmed by 8 bases and V by 4 bases; bases with no gene match: 10. CDR3 region: CASSKETGAGEKLFF. The CDR3, as DNA: TGCGCCAGCAGCAAGGAGACAGGGGCAGGGGAAAAACTGTTTTTT.

V gene TRBV15 combines with J gene TRBJ2-2; 9 positions agree with TRBD2. The CDR3 is made up of 18 amino acids. The J segment lost 5 bases and the V segment lost 7 bases, leaving 17 bases of the junction unmatched. Germline values: CDR1 LNHNV, CDR2 YYDKDF (reference sequence). This CDR3 reads CATTSAAAGGPGTGELFF. The CDR3 nucleotides read TGTGCCACCACCTCCGCGGCGGCGGGAGGGCCAGGAACCGGGGAGCTGTTTTTT. The full variable domain, with the rest looked up from reference TRBV15 and TRBJ2-2, is DAMVIQNPRYQVTQFGKPVTLSCSQTLNHNVMYWYQQKSSQAPKLLFHYYDKDFNNEADTPDNFQSRRPNTSFCFLDIRSPGLGDTAMYLCATTSAAAGGPGTGELFFGEGSRLTVL.

Here the CDR3 DNA reads TGCGCCAGCAGCTTGGTGTCAGGGGGTGATGGCTACACCTTC. Encoded protein: CASSLVSGGDGYTF. The gene calls are TRBV5-1 and TRBJ1-2; 7 bases match TRBD1. Per the germline V gene, CDR1 is SGHRS and CDR2 is YFSETQ. V shed 0 bases and J 6 bases; nucleotides not matched to a gene: 5. CDR3 length equals 14 residues. The whole variable domain, remainder taken from reference TRBV5-1 and TRBJ1-2, is KAGVTQTPRYLIKTRGQQVTLSCSPISGHRSVSWYQQTPGQGLQFLFEYFSETQRNKGNFPGRFSGRQFSNSRSEMNVSTLELGDSALYLCASSLVSGGDGYTFGSGTRLTVV.

This rearrangement joins TRBV6-5 to TRBJ1-6; 7 bases are a match to TRBD1. The CDR3 totals 15 residues. V lost 4 bases, J lost 9 bases, and 9 bases stayed unmatched. Germline lookup yields CDR1 MNHEY and CDR2 SVGAGI. The CDR3 DNA reads as TGTGCCAGCAGTTCGGGACAGCTTAAAGGTTCACCCCTCCACTTT. As protein: CASSSGQLKGSPLHF.

The chain is built from TRBV5-1 and TRBJ2-7; 9 bases match TRBD1. CDR3 length: 14 amino acids. V was clipped by 3 bases and J by 0 bases; unmatched bases: 1. CDR1 and CDR2 (germline): SGHRS, YFSETQ. The CDR3 reads CASSWTGDSYEQYF. The CDR3 bases are TGCGCCAGCAGCTGGACAGGGGACTCCTACGAGCAGTACTTC.

This rearrangement joins TRBV20-1 to TRBJ1-1; D remains unclear. Germline values: CDR1 DFQATT, CDR2 SNEGSKA (reference sequence). The CDR3 length is 11 residues. Deletions cut 5 bases from V and 3 bases from J, with 7 bases between. The CDR3 DNA follows: TGCAGTGCTTGGAGAGACACTGAAGCTTTCTTT. Its translation is CSAWRDTEAFF.

The chain is built from TRBV30 and TRBJ1-4, with TRBD1 identical over 8 bases. The germline V gene has CDR1 GTSNPN and CDR2 SVGIG (reference sequence). After removal of 3 bases from V and 8 bases from J, the junction contained 8 bases not matched to a gene. The CDR3 is made up of 14 amino acids. The CDR3 reads CAWRGQGRSEKLFF. The CDR3 nucleotides read TGTGCCTGGAGAGGACAGGGCAGGAGCGAAAAACTGTTTTTT.

This chain uses TRBV30 with TRBJ2-7, with D possibly matching TRBD2 (7 bases). The CDR3 runs 15 residues. Germline CDR1 and CDR2: GTSNPN and SVGIG (reference sequence). V lost 1 base and J lost 5, with 18 bases in between. Here the CDR3 DNA reads TGTGCCTGGAGTGGGGGGAGGCGGGGGCAGGACGAGCAGTACTTC. Translation gives CAWSGGRRGQDEQYF.

The chain combines TRBV5-1 with TRBJ2-1; 10 nucleotides agree with TRBD2. CDR3 size: 15 residues. Germline CDR1 reads SGHRS; CDR2 reads YFSETQ. The V gene end was trimmed by 2 bases and the J gene end by 8 bases; junction bases not matched to a gene: 7. The CDR3 DNA follows: TGCGCCAGCAGCTTAGAGTCTAGCGGGAGTCATGAGCAGTTCTTC. Its protein is CASSLESSGSHEQFF.

This clone came up once. The V gene is TRBV6-5, the J gene TRBJ1-6, with D tentatively TRBD1 (5 bases). The CDR3 has 14 amino acids. Deletions cut 8 bases from V and 8 bases from J, with 16 bases between. Germline assignment: CDR1 MNHEY and CDR2 SVGAGI. The DNA for the CDR3 is TGTGCCAGCTCATCGGGGGATATACATTCACCCCTCCACTTT. Translating it yields CASSSGDIHSPLHF.